A single sample is the source of the 19 T cell receptor beta chains below, sequenced in a study of T cell repertoires in cytomegalovirus infection. TCRdb redid the calling of the reads with MiXCR, one entry per CDR3 protein. This table has a few hundred thousand distinct CDR3 sequences, 29% appearing once. Their antigens remain unidentified. The sequencing used cultured PBMCs, collected from culture after CMV antigen stimulation. The receptors were gathered from a human donor in good health (CMV status not recorded). Some clones in this sample may be carry-over from other donors' samples.

Many counts were recorded for this clonotype. The rearrangement joins TRBV7-6 to TRBJ1-6, with D hard to call. V lost 0 bases, J lost 10 bases, and 19 bases lay in between. The CDR3 is 17 amino acids. CDR1 is SGHVS, CDR2 FNYEAQ, per germline. CDR3 amino acids: CASSLAHQSGVGSPLHF. The CDR3 bases are TGTGCCAGCAGCTTAGCGCATCAAAGTGGGGTTGGATCACCCCTCCACTTT.

This clonotype appeared a few times. V usage is TRBV7-9 and J usage is TRBJ1-5, with a tentative D call TRBD1 (5 bases). Germline V CDR1 and CDR2: SEHNR, FQNEAQ (reference sequence). Trimming pared 1 base from V and 2 bases from J, leaving 12 bases between. The CDR3 length is 16 residues. CDR3 protein: CASSLGGGRGNQPQHF. In DNA form, the CDR3 reads TGTGCCAGCAGCTTAGGCGGGGGGAGAGGCAATCAGCCCCAGCATTTT.

J is TRBJ2-1 and V is TRBV15; 7 bases map to TRBD1. The CDR3 runs to 13 residues. J lost 10 bases, V lost 5 bases, and 8 bases had no gene match. Germline V lookup: CDR1 LNHNV, CDR2 YYDKDF (reference sequence). CDR3 in DNA: TGTGCCACCAGCCACGACAGGGATGGCGAGCAGTTCTTC. Amino acid sequence: CATSHDRDGEQFF.

V and J are TRBV12-3 or TRBV12-4 and TRBJ1-1; no clear D gene. Trimming left V 5 bases short and J 4 bases short, with 17 bases between. This CDR3 has 15 residues. CDR3 bases: TGTGCCAGCAGTCTACCACTGTTAACCCCCACTGAAGCTTTCTTT. It is translated as CASSLPLLTPTEAFF.

The V gene is TRBV7-3, the J gene TRBJ2-1; the match to TRBD2 covers 8 bases. The CDR3 runs to 17 residues. In germline, CDR1 is SGHTA, CDR2 FQGTGA. Losses at the gene ends were 5 bases for V and 4 bases for J; bases not matched to a gene: 13. Written as DNA, the CDR3 is TGTGCCAGCAGCCACGGGGGAAGCGGGGGTTCTTACAATGAGCAGTTCTTC. Protein product: CASSHGGSGGSYNEQFF.

This clonotype was seen more than once but under ten times. V usage is TRBV6-1 and J usage is TRBJ2-7; D is undetermined. The CDR3 spans 14 residues. The germline CDR1 and CDR2 sequences are MNHNS and SASEGT. V dropped 2 bases and J dropped 6 bases, with 14 bases sitting between them. The CDR3 sequence: CASSETLVVSEQYF. CDR3 DNA sequence: TGTGCCAGCAGTGAAACCCTAGTGGTTTCCGAGCAGTACTTC.

The chain couples TRBV4-1 to TRBJ2-1; perhaps TRBD2 as D (6 bases). The ends were cut back, 0 bases at V and 9 bases at J, with 24 bases in the middle. Germline V gene data show CDR1 as MGHRA and CDR2 as YSYEKL. This CDR3 region has 18 residues. DNA of the CDR3: TGCGCCAGCAGCCAAGAGGGAGGAAGGGGATTCTTACAATTTGAGCAGTTCTTC. Its translation: CASSQEGGRGFLQFEQFF.

The chain employs TRBV4-2 and TRBJ1-1; 7 bases fit TRBD1. The CDR3 length is 18 residues. The germline gives CDR1 LGHNA, CDR2 YNFKEQ. Trimming cost V 0 bases and J 6 bases; bases outside gene matches: 16. DNA for the CDR3: TGTGCCAGCAGCCAAGATCACGTGACAGGGCGAACGGTCGCTGAAGCTTTCTTT. Translated: CASSQDHVTGRTVAEAFF.

This clonotype was seen a handful of times. The chain employs TRBV7-9 and TRBJ2-2; D is unclear. The germline V gene encodes CDR1 SEHNR and CDR2 FQNEAQ (reference sequence). The CDR3 has 14 residues. V was trimmed by 2 bases and J by 1 base, leaving 5 bases between them. The CDR3 coding sequence is TGTGCCAGCAGCTTAAGGCTGAACACCGGGGAGCTGTTTTTT. It codes for CASSLRLNTGELFF.

V gene TRBV4-1 combines with J gene TRBJ2-7, with D hard to call. Trimming left V 3 bases short and J 0 bases short, with 6 bases between. Germline lookup yields CDR1 MGHRA and CDR2 YSYEKL. CDR3 size: 13 residues. The CDR3 protein is CASSHSPSYEQYF. CDR3 coding DNA: TGCGCCAGCAGCCACAGCCCCTCCTACGAGCAGTACTTC.

This clonotype has just a few counts. For the CDR3, the DNA is TGTGCCAGCCAACCGAGGGGAAGCTCCTACAATGAGCAGTTCTTC. Protein sequence: CASQPRGSSYNEQFF. The genes are TRBV19 and TRBJ2-1, with D perhaps being TRBD1 or TRBD2 (5 bases each). Deletions cut 9 bases from V and 0 bases from J, with 15 bases between. The CDR3 spans 15 residues. The V gene's germline CDR1 is LNHDA and CDR2 SQIVND (reference sequence).

V gene TRBV27 combines with J gene TRBJ1-3; TRBD1 might be the D (5 bases). CDR1 and CDR2 from the germline V gene are MNHEY and SMNVEV (reference sequence). The CDR3 sequence is 17 residues long. The germline V and J ends were trimmed by 5 bases and 0 bases, with 17 bases remaining between them. The CDR3 DNA is TGTGCCAGCAGTAGGTACACGGGGGGTTCCTCTGGAAACACCATATATTTT. Its translation: CASSRYTGGSSGNTIYF.

The sample holds a few counts of this clonotype. The chain is built from TRBV27 and TRBJ2-2, with D perhaps TRBD1 (5 bases). Germline values: CDR1 MNHEY, CDR2 SMNVEV (reference sequence). The V end was cut by 3 bases, the J end by 5 bases, with 13 bases between. This CDR3 spans 15 amino acids. CDR3 in DNA: TGTGCCAGCAGTTTTTGGGATCCAGGGACCGGGGAGCTGTTTTTT. It codes for CASSFWDPGTGELFF.

The chain combines TRBV30 with TRBJ2-1; perhaps TRBD2 as D (5 bases). CDR3 length: 16 amino acids. V lost 5 bases and J lost 1, with 18 bases in between. CDR1 GTSNPN and CDR2 SVGIG come from the germline V gene (reference sequence). CDR3 DNA sequence: TGTGCCTGGGGGGAAGGGAGCGTTGCTTCCTACAATGAGCAGTTCTTC. This sequence encodes CAWGEGSVASYNEQFF.

The rearrangement uses TRBV27 and TRBJ2-7; no definite D call. This CDR3 has 17 amino acids. Germline V gene lookup returns CDR1 MNHEY and CDR2 SMNVEV (reference sequence). Trimming removed 8 bases from V and 1 base from J, with 24 bases in between. The chain's CDR3 is CASGSPPLRRISYEQYF. CDR3 in DNA: TGTGCCAGCGGATCACCCCCACTTAGAAGAATTTCCTACGAGCAGTACTTC.

This clonotype appeared a few times. This chain connects TRBV20-1 to TRBJ2-5; TRBD1 matches at 7 bases. Trimming removed 4 bases from V and 4 bases from J; junction bases left unmatched: 6. The germline gives CDR1 DFQATT, CDR2 SNEGSKA (reference sequence). The length of the CDR3 is 13 residues. The CDR3 region is CSAKDRAGETQYF. The CDR3 DNA follows: TGCAGTGCTAAAGACAGGGCCGGAGAGACCCAGTACTTC.

Many counts were recorded for this clonotype. The V call is TRBV6-1, the J call TRBJ2-3; 9 positions agree with TRBD2. This CDR3 contains 15 residues. The junction had 6 bases not matched to a gene; V was cut back by 8 bases and J by 0 bases. Germline CDR1 reads MNHNS; CDR2 reads SASEGT. CDR3 amino acids: CASALAGGSTDTQYF. The CDR3 nucleotides read TGTGCCAGCGCTTTGGCGGGGGGGAGCACAGATACGCAGTATTTT.

V gene TRBV19 combines with J gene TRBJ1-1, with D unresolved. The CDR3 spans 13 residues. The germline gives CDR1 LNHDA, CDR2 SQIVND (reference sequence). Trimming left V 6 bases short and J 11 bases short, with 19 bases between. The CDR3 DNA reads TGTGCCAGTAGACGCCGCGAGGGAATTGAGGCTTTCTTT. Translating it yields CASRRREGIEAFF.

Ten or more counts support this clonotype. The V gene is TRBV7-2, the J gene TRBJ1-2, with 7 bases identical to TRBD1. CDR3 length: 14 residues. In germline, CDR1 is SGHTA, CDR2 FQGNSA. Germline trimming cut 5 bases from V and 3 bases from J; bases unmatched to any gene: 6. The CDR3: CASSTDRADYGYTF. The CDR3 DNA follows: TGTGCCAGCAGCACCGACAGGGCGGACTATGGCTACACCTTC. The entire variable domain, with the rest obtained from reference TRBV7-2 and TRBJ1-2, is as follows: GAGVSQSPSNKVTEKGKDVELRCDPISGHTALYWYRQSLGQGLEFLIYFQGNSAPDKSGLPSDRFSAERTGGSVSTLTIQRTQQEDSAVYLCASSTDRADYGYTFGSGTRLTVV.